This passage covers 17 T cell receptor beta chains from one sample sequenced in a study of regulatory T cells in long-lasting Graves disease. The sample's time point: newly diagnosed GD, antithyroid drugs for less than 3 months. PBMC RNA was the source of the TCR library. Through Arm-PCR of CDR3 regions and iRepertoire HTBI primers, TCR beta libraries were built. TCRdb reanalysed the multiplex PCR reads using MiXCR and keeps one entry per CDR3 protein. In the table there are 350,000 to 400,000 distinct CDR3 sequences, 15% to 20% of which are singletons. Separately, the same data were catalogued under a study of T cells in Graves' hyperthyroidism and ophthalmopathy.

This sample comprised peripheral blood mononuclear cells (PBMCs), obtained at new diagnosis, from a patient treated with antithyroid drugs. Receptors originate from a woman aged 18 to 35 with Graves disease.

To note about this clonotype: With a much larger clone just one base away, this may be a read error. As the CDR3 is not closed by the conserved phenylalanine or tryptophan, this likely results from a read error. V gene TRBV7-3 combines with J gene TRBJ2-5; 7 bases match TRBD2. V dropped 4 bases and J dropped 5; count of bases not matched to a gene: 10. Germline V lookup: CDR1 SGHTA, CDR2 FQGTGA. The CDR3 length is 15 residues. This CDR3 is CASSSNGGAGETQYL. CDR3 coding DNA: TGTGCCAGCAGCTCCAACGGGGGAGCGGGGGAGACCCAGTACTTG.

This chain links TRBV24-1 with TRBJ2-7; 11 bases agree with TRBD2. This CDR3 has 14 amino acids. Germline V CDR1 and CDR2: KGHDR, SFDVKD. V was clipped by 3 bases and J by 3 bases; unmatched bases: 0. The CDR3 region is CATSDGTSGYEQYF. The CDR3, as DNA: TGTGCCACCAGTGATGGGACTAGCGGCTACGAGCAGTACTTC.

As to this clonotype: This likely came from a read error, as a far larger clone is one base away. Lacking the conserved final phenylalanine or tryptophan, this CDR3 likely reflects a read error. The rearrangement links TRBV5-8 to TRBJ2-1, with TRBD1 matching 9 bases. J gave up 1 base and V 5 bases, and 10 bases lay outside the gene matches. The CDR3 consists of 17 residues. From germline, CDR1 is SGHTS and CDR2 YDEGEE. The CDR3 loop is CASRDRGLTLSYNEQFI. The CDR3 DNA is TGTGCCAGCAGGGACAGGGGCCTGACCTTATCCTACAATGAGCAGTTCATC.

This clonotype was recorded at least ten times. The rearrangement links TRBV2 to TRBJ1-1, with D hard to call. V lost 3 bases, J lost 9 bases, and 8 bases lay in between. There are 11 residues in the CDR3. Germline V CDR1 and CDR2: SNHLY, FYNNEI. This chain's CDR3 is CASSDSLQAFF. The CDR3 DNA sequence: TGTGCCAGCAGTGATTCCCTTCAAGCTTTCTTT.

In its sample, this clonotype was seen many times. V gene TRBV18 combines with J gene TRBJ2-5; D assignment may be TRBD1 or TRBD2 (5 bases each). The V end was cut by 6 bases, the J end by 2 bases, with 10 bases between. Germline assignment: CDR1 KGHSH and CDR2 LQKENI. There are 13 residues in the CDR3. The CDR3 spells CASSLGPQETQYF. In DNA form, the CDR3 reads TGTGCCAGCTCGCTGGGACCACAAGAGACCCAGTACTTC.

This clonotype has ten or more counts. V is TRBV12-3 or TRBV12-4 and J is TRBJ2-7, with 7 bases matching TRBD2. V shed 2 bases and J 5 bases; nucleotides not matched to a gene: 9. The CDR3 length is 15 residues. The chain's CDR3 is CASSLRTAGVNEQYF. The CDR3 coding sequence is TGTGCCAGCAGTTTACGCACGGCGGGAGTGAACGAGCAGTACTTC.

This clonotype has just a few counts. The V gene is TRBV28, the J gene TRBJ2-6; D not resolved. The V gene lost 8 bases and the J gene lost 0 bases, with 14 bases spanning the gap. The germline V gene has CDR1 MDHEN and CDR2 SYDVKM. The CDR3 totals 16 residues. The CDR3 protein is CASEDKESSGANVLTF. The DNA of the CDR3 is TGTGCCAGCGAAGACAAGGAATCCTCTGGGGCCAACGTCCTGACTTTC.

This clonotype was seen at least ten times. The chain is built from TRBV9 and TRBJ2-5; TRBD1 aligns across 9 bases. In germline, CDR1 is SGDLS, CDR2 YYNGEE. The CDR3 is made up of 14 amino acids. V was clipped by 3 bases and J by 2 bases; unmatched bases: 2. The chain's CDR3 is CASSAGTGQETQYF. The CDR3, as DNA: TGTGCCAGCAGCGCCGGGACAGGGCAAGAGACCCAGTACTTC.

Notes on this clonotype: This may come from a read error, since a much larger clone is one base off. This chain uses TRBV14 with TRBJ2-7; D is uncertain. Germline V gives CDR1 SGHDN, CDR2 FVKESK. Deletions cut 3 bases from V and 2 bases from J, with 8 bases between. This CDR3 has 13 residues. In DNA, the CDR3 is TGTGCCAGCAGCCACAGGATACCCTACGAGCAGTACTTC. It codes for CASSHRIPYEQYF.

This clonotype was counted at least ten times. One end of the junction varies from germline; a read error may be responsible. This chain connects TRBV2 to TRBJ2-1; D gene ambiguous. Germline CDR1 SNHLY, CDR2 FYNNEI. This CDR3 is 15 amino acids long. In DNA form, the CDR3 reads TGTGCCAGCAGTCGTAGATTGGTTATGTCGCCCGAGCGGTTCTTC. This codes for CASSRRLVMSPERFF.

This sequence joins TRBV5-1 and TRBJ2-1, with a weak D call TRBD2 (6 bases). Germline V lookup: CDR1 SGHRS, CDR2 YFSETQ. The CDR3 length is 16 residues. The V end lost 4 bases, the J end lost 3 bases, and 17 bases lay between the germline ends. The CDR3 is CASSPGVGGNYNEQFF. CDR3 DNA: TGCGCCAGCAGCCCTGGCGTCGGGGGAAACTACAATGAGCAGTTCTTC.

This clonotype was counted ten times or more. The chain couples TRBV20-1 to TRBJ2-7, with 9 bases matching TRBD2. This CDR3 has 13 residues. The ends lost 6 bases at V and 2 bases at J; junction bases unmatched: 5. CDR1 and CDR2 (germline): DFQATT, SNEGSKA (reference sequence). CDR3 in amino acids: CSAAAGGTYEQYF. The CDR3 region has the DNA TGCAGTGCGGCAGCGGGAGGCACCTACGAGCAGTACTTC.

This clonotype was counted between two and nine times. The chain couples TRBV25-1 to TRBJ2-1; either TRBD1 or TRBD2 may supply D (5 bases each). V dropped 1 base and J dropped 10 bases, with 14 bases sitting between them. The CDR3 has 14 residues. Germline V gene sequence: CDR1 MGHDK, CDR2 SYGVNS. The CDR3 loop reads CASSESSFRDEQFF. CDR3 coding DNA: TGTGCCAGCAGTGAATCGAGTTTTAGGGACGAGCAGTTCTTC.

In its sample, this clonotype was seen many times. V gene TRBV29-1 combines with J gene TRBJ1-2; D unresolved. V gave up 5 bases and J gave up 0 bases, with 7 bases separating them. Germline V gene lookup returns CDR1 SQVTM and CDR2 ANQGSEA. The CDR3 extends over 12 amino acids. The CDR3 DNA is TGCAGCGTTATTTATTCTAACTATGGCTACACCTTC. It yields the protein CSVIYSNYGYTF.

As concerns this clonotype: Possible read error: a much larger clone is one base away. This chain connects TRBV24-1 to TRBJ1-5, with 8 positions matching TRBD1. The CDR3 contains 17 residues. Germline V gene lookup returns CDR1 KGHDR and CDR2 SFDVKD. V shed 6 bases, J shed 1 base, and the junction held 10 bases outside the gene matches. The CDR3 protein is CATSYKDRESSNQPQHF. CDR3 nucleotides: TGTGCCACCAGTTACAAGGACAGGGAATCGAGCAATCAGCCCCAGCATTTT.

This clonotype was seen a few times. The CDR3 reads CASSVSRVGADTQYF. The CDR3 nucleotides read TGTGCCAGCAGTGTGTCACGGGTGGGGGCAGATACGCAGTATTTT. The V and J genes are TRBV6-1 and TRBJ2-3, with D tentatively TRBD1 or TRBD2 (5 bases each). The germline V gene encodes CDR1 MNHNS and CDR2 SASEGT. V was cut by 4 bases and J by 4 bases, with 15 bases left in between. The CDR3 contains 15 residues.

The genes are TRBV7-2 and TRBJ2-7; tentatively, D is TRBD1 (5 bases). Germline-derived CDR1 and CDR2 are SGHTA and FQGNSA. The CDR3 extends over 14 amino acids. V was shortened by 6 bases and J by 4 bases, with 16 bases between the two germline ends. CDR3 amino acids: CASRRNTRVYEQYF. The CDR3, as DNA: TGTGCCAGCAGGCGGAACACCAGGGTTTACGAGCAGTACTTC.